The 15 T cell receptor beta chains listed next were all sequenced from one sample in a study of blood T cell repertoires in COVID-19. Assay used: immunoSEQ multiplex PCR; TCRdb lists only in-frame clones, some missing. This repertoire shows under 300,000 clones, 89% found once; its top ten account for roughly 2.2%. Source material: peripheral blood. These TCRs come from a man aged 45 to 65 with acute or convalescent COVID-19.

A few counts support this clone. This chain links TRBV18 with TRBJ1-1; D not certain. Trimming shortened V by 3 bases and J by 7 bases, and 12 bases separated the two germline ends. Per germline, CDR1 KGHSH and CDR2 LQKENI. CDR3 length equals 13 residues. The CDR3 DNA reads TGTGCCAGCTCACCGTCACTCGATCTTGAAGCTTTCTTT. Amino acid sequence: CASSPSLDLEAFF.

The rearrangement joins TRBV3-1 (or the pseudogene TRBV3-2) to TRBJ2-6; D perhaps matches TRBD2 (6 bases). In germline, CDR1 is LGHDT, CDR2 YNNKEL (reference sequence). The CDR3 has 19 residues. Trimming removed 4 bases from V and 0 bases from J, with 19 bases in between. CDR3 sequence (DNA): TGTGCCAGCAGCCGCTCTTCCTTGGGAGGAGCCTCTGGGGCCAACGTCCTGACTTTC. Amino acids: CASSRSSLGGASGANVLTF.

This rearrangement joins TRBV7-3 to TRBJ2-1, with D perhaps TRBD2 (5 bases). V was cut by 4 bases and J by 1 base, with 11 bases left in between. Germline CDR1 is SGHTA and CDR2 is FQGTGA. This CDR3 has 15 amino acids. The CDR3 is CASSSGKGSYNEQFF. In nucleotides, the CDR3 is TGTGCCAGCAGCTCCGGGAAAGGTTCCTACAATGAGCAGTTCTTC. Filled out from reference TRBV7-3 and TRBJ2-1, the complete variable domain reads GAGVSQTPSNKVTEKGKYVELRCDPISGHTALYWYRQSLGQGPEFLIYFQGTGAADDSGLPNDRFFAVRPEGSVSTLKIQRTERGDSAVYLCASSSGKGSYNEQFFGPGTRLTVL.

The chain couples TRBV6-5 to TRBJ1-1; no reliable D call. Looked up from germline, CDR1 is MNHEY and CDR2 is SVGAGI. This CDR3 is built from 15 residues. V was pared by 0 bases and J by 4 bases, with 12 bases between. The CDR3 region is CASSYSPGLGTEAFF. CDR3 coding DNA: TGTGCCAGCAGTTACTCGCCCGGGTTGGGCACTGAAGCTTTCTTT.

The CDR3 is CASRINRTGNMDGYTF. The CDR3 DNA sequence: TGCGCCAGCAGAATCAATCGCACAGGTAATATGGATGGCTACACCTTC. The chain is built from TRBV23-1 and TRBJ1-2, with D possibly being TRBD1 (5 bases). TRBV23-1 is designated an ORF whose function remains uncertain. This CDR3 contains 16 residues. V lost 6 bases and J lost 6, with 23 bases in between.

The chain couples TRBV7-9 to TRBJ1-6; D is ambiguous. V lost 4 bases and J lost 8, with 6 bases in between. Germline CDR1 is SEHNR and CDR2 is FQNEAQ (reference sequence). This CDR3 contains 12 residues. CDR3 DNA: TGTGCCAGCAGCTCCATTTATTCACCCCTCCACTTT. Residues: CASSSIYSPLHF. The variable domain in full, with the rest retrieved from reference TRBV7-9 and TRBJ1-6, is DTGVSQNPRHKITKRGQNVTFRCDPISEHNRLYWYRQTLGQGPEFLTYFQNEAQLEKSRLLSDRFSAERPKGSFSTLEIQRTEQGDSAMYLCASSSIYSPLHFGNGTRLTVT.

The chain uses TRBV29-1 and TRBJ2-3; 7 bases agree with TRBD1. The CDR3 is 12 amino acids. V shed 6 bases, J shed 2 bases, and the junction held 2 bases outside the gene matches. From germline, CDR1 is SQVTM and CDR2 ANQGSEA. The CDR3 spells CSVGQYTDTQYF. DNA for the CDR3: TGCAGCGTGGGACAGTACACAGATACGCAGTATTTT.

The chain links TRBV7-9 to TRBJ1-1, with a tentative D call TRBD1 (5 bases). The CDR3 contains 14 residues. Germline loops: CDR1 SEHNR, CDR2 FQNEAQ (reference sequence). The V gene lost 1 base and the J gene lost 5 bases, with 11 bases spanning the gap. The CDR3 DNA sequence: TGTGCCAGCAGCTTAGGGGGCTCGTTTACTGAAGCTTTCTTT. This gives the protein CASSLGGSFTEAFF.

This clone was recorded at least ten times. The chain has TRBV29-1 and TRBJ2-3; D perhaps matches TRBD2 (6 bases). Trimming took 2 bases from V and 8 from J, leaving 11 bases between them. Germline assignment: CDR1 SQVTM and CDR2 ANQGSEA. The CDR3 is 12 residues long. CDR3 amino acids: CSVERSGVTQYF. The CDR3 DNA is TGCAGCGTTGAAAGGTCGGGGGTTACGCAGTATTTT.

The chain combines TRBV14 with TRBJ2-1; D remains unclear. V was shortened by 3 bases and J by 10 bases, with 13 bases between the two germline ends. CDR1 SGHDN and CDR2 FVKESK come from the germline V gene. The CDR3 runs to 13 residues. The CDR3 loop is CASSQTRVGEQFF. Here the CDR3 DNA reads TGTGCCAGCAGCCAGACGCGCGTCGGGGAGCAGTTCTTC.

CDR3 sequence (DNA): TGTGCCAGCAGTGAAAGGGACAGGGTTGGGGCGGTCACAGATACGCAGTATTTT. Translated: CASSERDRVGAVTDTQYF. This chain links TRBV2 with TRBJ2-3, with TRBD1 matching 9 bases. The CDR3 covers 18 residues. Germline V gives CDR1 SNHLY, CDR2 FYNNEI. V dropped 2 bases and J dropped 2; count of bases not matched to a gene: 11.

For this clone: Other DNA sequences in this specimen translate into the identical CDR3. This CDR3 reads CASSQVGGNSPLHF. In nucleotides, the CDR3 is TGTGCCAGCAGCCAAGTTGGAGGAAATTCACCCCTCCACTTT. The rearrangement links TRBV3-1 (or the pseudogene TRBV3-2) to TRBJ1-6; D gene uncertain. V lost 1 base to trimming and J lost 7 bases, with 8 bases between them. This CDR3 spans 14 amino acids. CDR1 LGHDT and CDR2 YNNKEL come from the germline V gene (reference sequence).

This sequence joins TRBV11-3 and TRBJ2-3, with D possibly TRBD1 on 6 matching bases. CDR3 length equals 16 residues. Germline CDR1 is SGHNT and CDR2 is YENEEA. V shed 0 bases and J shed 5 bases, with 15 bases lying between them. CDR3 bases: TGTGCCAGCAGCTTAGAGGGGGCAAGGGTTGGAGATACGCAGTATTTT. Its translation is CASSLEGARVGDTQYF. The full variable domain, rest sourced from reference TRBV11-3 and TRBJ2-3, is EAGVVQSPRYKIIEKKQPVAFWCNPISGHNTLYWYLQNLGQGPELLIRYENEEAVDDSQLPKDRFSAERLKGVDSTLKIQPAELGDSAVYLCASSLEGARVGDTQYFGPGTRLTVL.

The gene calls are TRBV5-1 and TRBJ1-3, with unresolved D. The CDR3 has 14 residues. In germline, CDR1 is SGHRS, CDR2 YFSETQ. The V and J ends lost 3 bases and 3 bases respectively, with 10 bases between them. The CDR3 sequence is CASSWVADGNTIYF. The CDR3 bases are TGCGCCAGCAGCTGGGTCGCGGATGGAAACACCATATATTTT.

V gene TRBV30 combines with J gene TRBJ1-1; no reliable D call. The CDR3 extends over 15 amino acids. With 0 bases removed from V and 3 bases from J, the gap between germline ends came to 14 bases. The germline CDR1 and CDR2 sequences are GTSNPN and SVGIG (reference sequence). The CDR3 loop reads CAWSVPRTGDTEAFF. CDR3 bases: TGTGCCTGGAGTGTACCCCGGACCGGGGACACTGAAGCTTTCTTT.